This T cell receptor beta chain stems from a study of T-cell reconstitution after alpha-beta-depleted transplantation in children listed by TCRdb under 2016. Some background on the complete study: Using TCR repertoire profiling, the study followed T-cell immune reconstitution in a quantitative way in children after TCRalphabeta/CD19-depleted allogeneic hematopoietic cell transplantation. Summary of the overall study and its limitations: Apparently early alphabetaT-cell count recovery about two months after transplant reportedly relied on only several hundred rapidly expanded clones derived from non-depleted graft cells. Over subsequent months, a decline in hyperexpanded clone frequencies was noted, and after one year, T-cell counts and TCRbeta diversity were mostly ascribed to newly produced T cells. In some patients, high TCRbeta diversity at day 60 was attributed to recipient T cells and intrathymic progenitors that had survived conditioning.

The CDR3 starts with the cysteine, ends with the phenylalanine, and has 16 residues. Only the CDR3 DNA stays, 48 bases, in frame from base 1. Based on the germline V gene (reference sequence), the CDR1 and CDR2 sequences are LNHDA and SQIVND. The junction shows trimming of 6 bases on V and 6 bases on J, plus 21 bases between the germline ends. This clonotype turned up a few times. There is no known antigen for this receptor. No base qualities exist here, and no much larger clone lies one base off it. The time point label for this specimen denotes: day 60 (about 2 months) after transplantation. Taken with the paper, the label for treatment or condition translates to: allogeneic hematopoietic cell transplantation with graft depleted of TCRalphabeta T cells and CD19 B cells. Transplant recipients were children who received TCRalphabeta/CD19-depleted allogeneic hematopoietic cell grafts. Library generation was performed with PCR. Sequencing was performed on an Illumina HiSeq 2500. TCR library preparation used molecular barcoding, with unique molecular identifiers applied to normalize quantification of the TCRbeta repertoire. TCRdb reanalyzed the raw reads on its own, using fastp at Q25 for trimming and MiXCR for clone calling, and kept in-frame beta chains. Rows with one shared CDR3 protein collapse into an entry with the most common genes and DNA. The sample includes 40,000 to 55,000 distinct CDR3 sequences, with about a tenth observed a single time. Together, the top ten hold approximately 25% of the sample.

The source of this sequence is a male patient between 2 and 15 years old who had a stem cell transplant for chronic granulomatous disease, so the T cells may come from the graft donor. The sample was PBMCs, mostly from graft donor cells, taken 60 days after TCRalphabeta/CD19-depleted stem cell transplant. The chain uses TRBV19 and TRBJ2-4, with the D segment identity uncertain. The nucleotide sequence is given as TGTGCCAGTAGGCCAGCCGGTCTTGTGGACGCAAACATTCAGTACTTC. Its protein reads: CASRPAGLVDANIQYF.